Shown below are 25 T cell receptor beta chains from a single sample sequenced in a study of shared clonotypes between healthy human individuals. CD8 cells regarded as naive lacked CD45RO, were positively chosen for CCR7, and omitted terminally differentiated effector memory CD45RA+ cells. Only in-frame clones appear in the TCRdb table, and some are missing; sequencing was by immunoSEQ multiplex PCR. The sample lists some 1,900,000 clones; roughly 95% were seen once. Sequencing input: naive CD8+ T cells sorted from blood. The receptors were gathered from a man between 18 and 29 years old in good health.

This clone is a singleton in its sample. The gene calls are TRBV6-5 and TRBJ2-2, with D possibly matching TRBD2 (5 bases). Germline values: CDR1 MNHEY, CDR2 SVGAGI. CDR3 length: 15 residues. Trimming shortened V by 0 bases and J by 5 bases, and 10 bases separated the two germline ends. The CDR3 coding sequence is TGTGCCAGCAGTTACTCGACTACGTGGACCGGGGAGCTGTTTTTT. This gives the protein CASSYSTTWTGELFF.

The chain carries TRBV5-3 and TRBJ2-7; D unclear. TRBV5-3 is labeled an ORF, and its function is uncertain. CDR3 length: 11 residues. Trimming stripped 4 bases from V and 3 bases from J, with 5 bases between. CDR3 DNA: TGTGCCAGAAGCCCACTCTACGAGCAGTACTTC. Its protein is CARSPLYEQYF.

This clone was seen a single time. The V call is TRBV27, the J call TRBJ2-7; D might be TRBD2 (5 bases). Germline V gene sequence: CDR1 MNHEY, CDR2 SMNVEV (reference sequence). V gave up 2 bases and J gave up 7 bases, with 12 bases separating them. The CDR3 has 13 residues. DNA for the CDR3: TGTGCCAGCAGTTTACCGGGAAAACGGGAGCAGTACTTC. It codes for CASSLPGKREQYF.

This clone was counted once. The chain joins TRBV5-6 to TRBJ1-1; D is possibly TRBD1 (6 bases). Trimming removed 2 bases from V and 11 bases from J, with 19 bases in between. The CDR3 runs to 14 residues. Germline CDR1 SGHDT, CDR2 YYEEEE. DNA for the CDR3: TGTGCCAGCAGCTTCGGGGGCGCCCGCGTTGAGGCTTTCTTT. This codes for CASSFGGARVEAFF.

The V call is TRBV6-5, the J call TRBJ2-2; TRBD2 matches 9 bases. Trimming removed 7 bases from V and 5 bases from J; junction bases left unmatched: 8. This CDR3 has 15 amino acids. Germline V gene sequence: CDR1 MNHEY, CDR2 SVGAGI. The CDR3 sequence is CASTISGGLTGELFF. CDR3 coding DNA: TGTGCCAGCACTATAAGCGGGGGGTTAACCGGGGAGCTGTTTTTT.

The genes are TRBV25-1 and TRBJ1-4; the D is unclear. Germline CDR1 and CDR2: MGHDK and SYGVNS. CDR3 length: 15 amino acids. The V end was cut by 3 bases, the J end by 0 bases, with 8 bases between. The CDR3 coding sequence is TGTGCCAGCAGTGATTCTCCTGCAACTAATGAAAAACTGTTTTTT. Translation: CASSDSPATNEKLFF.

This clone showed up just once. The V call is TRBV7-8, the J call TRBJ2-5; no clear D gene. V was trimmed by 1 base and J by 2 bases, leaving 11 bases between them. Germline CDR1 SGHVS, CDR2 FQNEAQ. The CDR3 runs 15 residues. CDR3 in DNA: TGTGCCAGCAGCTTAGAGGCGCCCGAACAAGAGACCCAGTACTTC. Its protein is CASSLEAPEQETQYF.

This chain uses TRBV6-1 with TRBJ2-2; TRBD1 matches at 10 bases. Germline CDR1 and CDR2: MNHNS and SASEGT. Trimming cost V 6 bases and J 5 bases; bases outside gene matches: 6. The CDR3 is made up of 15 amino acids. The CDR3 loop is CASREGQGTTGELFF. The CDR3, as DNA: TGTGCCAGCAGAGAGGGACAGGGGACGACCGGGGAGCTGTTTTTT.

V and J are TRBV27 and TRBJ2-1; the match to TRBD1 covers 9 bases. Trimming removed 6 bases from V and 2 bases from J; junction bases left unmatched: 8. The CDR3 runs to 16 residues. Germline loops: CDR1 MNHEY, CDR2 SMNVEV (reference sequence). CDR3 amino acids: CASRSPGQGAYNEQFF. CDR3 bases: TGTGCCAGCAGATCCCCGGGACAGGGTGCCTACAATGAGCAGTTCTTC.

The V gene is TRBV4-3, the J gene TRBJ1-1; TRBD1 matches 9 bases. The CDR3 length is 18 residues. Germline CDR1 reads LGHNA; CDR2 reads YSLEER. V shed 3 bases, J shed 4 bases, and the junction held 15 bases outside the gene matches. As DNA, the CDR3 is TGCGCCAGCAGCCACCTGGGACAGGGAGATGATGATCCCACTGAAGCTTTCTTT. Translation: CASSHLGQGDDDPTEAFF.

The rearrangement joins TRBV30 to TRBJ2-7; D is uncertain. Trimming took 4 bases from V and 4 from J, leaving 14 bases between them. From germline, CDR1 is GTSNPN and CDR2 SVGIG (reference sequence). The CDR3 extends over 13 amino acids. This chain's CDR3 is CAWTVGFGYEQYF. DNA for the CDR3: TGTGCCTGGACGGTGGGGTTTGGGTACGAGCAGTACTTC.

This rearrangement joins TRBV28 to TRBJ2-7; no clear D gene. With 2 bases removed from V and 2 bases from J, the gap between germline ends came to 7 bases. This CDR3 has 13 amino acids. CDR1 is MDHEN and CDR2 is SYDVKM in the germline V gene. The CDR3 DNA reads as TGTGCCAGCAGTTTAGACTTTACCTACGAGCAGTACTTC. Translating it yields CASSLDFTYEQYF.

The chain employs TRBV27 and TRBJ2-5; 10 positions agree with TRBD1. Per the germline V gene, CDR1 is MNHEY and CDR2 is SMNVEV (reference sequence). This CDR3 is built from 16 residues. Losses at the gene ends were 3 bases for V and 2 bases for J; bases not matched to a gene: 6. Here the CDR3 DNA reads TGTGCCAGCAGTTTGGCGACAGGGGGCTGGCAAGAGACCCAGTACTTC. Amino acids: CASSLATGGWQETQYF.

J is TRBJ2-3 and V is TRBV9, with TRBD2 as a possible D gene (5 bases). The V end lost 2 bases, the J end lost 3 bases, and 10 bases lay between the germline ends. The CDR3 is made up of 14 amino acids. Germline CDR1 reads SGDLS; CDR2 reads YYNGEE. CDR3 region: CASSVGIVTDTQYF. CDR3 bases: TGTGCCAGCAGCGTCGGGATAGTGACAGATACGCAGTATTTT.

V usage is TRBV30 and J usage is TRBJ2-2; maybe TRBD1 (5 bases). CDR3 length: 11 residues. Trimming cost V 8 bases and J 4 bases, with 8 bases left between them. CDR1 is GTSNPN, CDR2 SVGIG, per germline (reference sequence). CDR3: CAGHFTGELFF. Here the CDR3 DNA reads TGTGCCGGACACTTCACCGGGGAGCTGTTTTTT.

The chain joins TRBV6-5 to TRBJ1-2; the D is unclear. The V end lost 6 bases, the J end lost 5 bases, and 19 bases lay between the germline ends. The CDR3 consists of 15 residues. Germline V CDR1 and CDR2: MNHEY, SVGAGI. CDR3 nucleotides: TGTGCCAGCAGCATTACAGCCGCAAGTGAATATGGCTACACCTTC. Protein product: CASSITAASEYGYTF.

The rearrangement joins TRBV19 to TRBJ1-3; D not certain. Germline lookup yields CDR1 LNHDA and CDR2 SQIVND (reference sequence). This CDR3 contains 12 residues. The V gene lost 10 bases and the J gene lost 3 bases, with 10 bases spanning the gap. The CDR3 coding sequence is TGTGCCACCTATAACTTTGGAAACACCATATATTTT. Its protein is CATYNFGNTIYF.

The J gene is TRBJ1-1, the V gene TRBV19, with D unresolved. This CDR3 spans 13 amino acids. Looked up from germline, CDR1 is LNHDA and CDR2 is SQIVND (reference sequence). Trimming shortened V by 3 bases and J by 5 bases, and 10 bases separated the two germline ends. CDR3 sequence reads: CASSIGIMTEAFF. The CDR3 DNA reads TGTGCCAGTAGTATTGGGATAATGACTGAAGCTTTCTTT.

CDR3: CASSEAFFDLLYNEQFF. DNA of the CDR3: TGTGCCAGCAGTGAAGCTTTCTTCGATCTCCTGTACAATGAGCAGTTCTTC. The V and J genes are TRBV6-1 and TRBJ2-1; D is undetermined. The germline V and J ends were trimmed by 0 bases and 4 bases, with 16 bases remaining between them. Per germline, CDR1 MNHNS and CDR2 SASEGT. The CDR3 has 17 amino acids.

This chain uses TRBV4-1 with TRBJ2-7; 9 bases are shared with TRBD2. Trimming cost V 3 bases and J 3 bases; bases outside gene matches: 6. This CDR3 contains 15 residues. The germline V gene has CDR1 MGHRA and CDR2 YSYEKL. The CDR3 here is CASSQTVAGVYEQYF. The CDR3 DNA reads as TGCGCCAGCAGCCAGACAGTAGCGGGAGTCTACGAGCAGTACTTC.

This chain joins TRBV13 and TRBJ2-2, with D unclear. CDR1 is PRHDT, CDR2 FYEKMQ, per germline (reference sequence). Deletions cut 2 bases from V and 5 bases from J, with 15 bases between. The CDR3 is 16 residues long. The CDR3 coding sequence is TGTGCCAGCAGCTTAATGGCAGCTCTAGGGACCGGGGAGCTGTTTTTT. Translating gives CASSLMAALGTGELFF.

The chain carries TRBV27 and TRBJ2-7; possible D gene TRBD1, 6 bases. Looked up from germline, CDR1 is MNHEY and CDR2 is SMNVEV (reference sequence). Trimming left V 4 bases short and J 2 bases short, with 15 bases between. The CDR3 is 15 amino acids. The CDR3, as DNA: TGTGCCAGCAGTTACGGGGCAGGGGAAACCTACGAGCAGTACTTC. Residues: CASSYGAGETYEQYF.

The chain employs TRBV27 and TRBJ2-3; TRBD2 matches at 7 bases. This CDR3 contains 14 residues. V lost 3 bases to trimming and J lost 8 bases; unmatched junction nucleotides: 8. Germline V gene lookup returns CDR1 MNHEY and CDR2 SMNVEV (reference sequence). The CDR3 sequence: CASSLGLPQGTQYF. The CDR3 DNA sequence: TGTGCCAGCAGTTTGGGACTACCGCAGGGTACGCAGTATTTT.

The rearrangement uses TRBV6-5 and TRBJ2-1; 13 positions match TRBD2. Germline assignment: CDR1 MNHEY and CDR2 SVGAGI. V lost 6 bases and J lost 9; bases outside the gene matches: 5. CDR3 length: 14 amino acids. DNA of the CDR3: TGTGCCAGCAGGGCCGGACTAGCGGGAGCTGAGCAGTTCTTC. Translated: CASRAGLAGAEQFF.

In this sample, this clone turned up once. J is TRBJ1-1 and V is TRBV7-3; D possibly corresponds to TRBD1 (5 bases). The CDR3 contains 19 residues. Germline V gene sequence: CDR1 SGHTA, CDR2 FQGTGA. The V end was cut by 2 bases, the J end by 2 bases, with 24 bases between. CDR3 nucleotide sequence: TGTGCCAGCAGCTTAGACGTCCCAAGGTCGGGGGTCCTCAACACTGAAGCTTTCTTT. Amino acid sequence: CASSLDVPRSGVLNTEAFF.